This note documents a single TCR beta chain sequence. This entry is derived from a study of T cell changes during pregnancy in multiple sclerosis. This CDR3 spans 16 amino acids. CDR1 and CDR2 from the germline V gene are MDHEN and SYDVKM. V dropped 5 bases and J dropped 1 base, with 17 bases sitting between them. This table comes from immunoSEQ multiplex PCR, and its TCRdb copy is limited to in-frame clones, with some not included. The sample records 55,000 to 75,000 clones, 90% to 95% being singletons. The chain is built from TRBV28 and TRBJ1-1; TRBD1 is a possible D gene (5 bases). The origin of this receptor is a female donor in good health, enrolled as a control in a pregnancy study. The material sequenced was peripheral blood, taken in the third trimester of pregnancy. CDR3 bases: TGTGCCAGCAGTCCCCCGGTGCTCAGGGCGAACACTGAAGCTTTCTTT. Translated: CASSPPVLRANTEAFF.